This T cell receptor beta chain stems from a study of cytomegalovirus exposure and HLA in healthy donors. Study-wide context: Earlier results showed approximately 110 million unique TCR beta sequences derived from approximately 170 million T cells. Notes on the study in general: Rates of TCR association differed by HLA locus in a later analysis, with DRB1 highest and HLA-C lowest.

All the people who gave samples were healthy bone marrow donors. The PCR was carried out with 60 Vbeta primers and 13 Jbeta primers. Assay: immunoSEQ multiplex PCR; the TCRdb copy retains only in-frame clones and omits some. The sample consists of 100,000 or so clones, around 80% of them appearing once. Per germline, CDR1 MDHEN and CDR2 SYDVKM. This CDR3 has 15 amino acids. The junction had 11 bases not matched to a gene; V was cut back by 8 bases and J by 2 bases. On this clone itself: Antigen specificity is unknown.

The J gene is TRBJ2-7, the V gene TRBV28; 8 bases agree with TRBD2. The material sequenced was PBMCs. The receptor's source is a woman in her forties or fifties in good health and CMV-seropositive. The CDR3 DNA is TGTGCCAGCTGTTGGGAGGGACTAGACCCCTACGAGCAGTACTTC. Translating gives CASCWEGLDPYEQYF.